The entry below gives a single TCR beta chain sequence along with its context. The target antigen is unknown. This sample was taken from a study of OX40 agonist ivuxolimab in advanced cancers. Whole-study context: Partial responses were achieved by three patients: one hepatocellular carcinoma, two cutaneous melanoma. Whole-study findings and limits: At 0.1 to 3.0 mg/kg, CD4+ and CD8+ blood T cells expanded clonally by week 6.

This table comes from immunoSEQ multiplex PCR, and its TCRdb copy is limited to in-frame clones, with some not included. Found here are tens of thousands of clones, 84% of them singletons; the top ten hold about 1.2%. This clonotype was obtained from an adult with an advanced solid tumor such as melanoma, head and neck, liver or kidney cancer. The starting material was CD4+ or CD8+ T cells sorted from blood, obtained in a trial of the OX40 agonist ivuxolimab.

The CDR3 sequence is CASSSNLWDSSYEQYF. DNA of the CDR3: TGTGCCAGCAGTTCCAACCTATGGGACAGCAGCTACGAGCAGTACTTC. The chain couples TRBV6-5 to TRBJ2-7; 7 bases align to TRBD1. Trimming removed 4 bases from V and 3 bases from J; junction bases left unmatched: 12. Looked up from germline, CDR1 is MNHEY and CDR2 is SVGAGI. This CDR3 has 16 residues.